This entry features one TCR beta chain sequence. Its antigen is currently unknown. The CDR3 is 17 amino acids. V was clipped by 6 bases and J by 0 bases; unmatched bases: 11. Germline assignment: CDR1 SEHNR and CDR2 FQNEAQ (reference sequence). Only in-frame clones appear in the TCRdb table, and some are missing; sequencing was by immunoSEQ multiplex PCR. This table has about 33,000 clones, 85% to 90% appearing once. This record comes from a study of T cells in narcolepsy. Looking at the study overall: Patients with NT1 or NT2 and healthy control donors were enrolled. Notes on the study in general: Autoreactive clone sequences were missing from some blood memory CD4+ repertoires. Autoreactive clonotypes reportedly recurred in blood of same and different patients, not controls. Comparing one patient's CSF and blood CD4+ clonotypes highlighted HCRT- and TRIB2-specific autoreactive clonotypes.

This clonotype was sampled from a human donor with narcolepsy. Input material: CD45RA- memory CD4+ T cells from PBMCs. The chain couples TRBV7-9 to TRBJ1-1; 9 nucleotides line up with TRBD1. As DNA, the CDR3 is TGTGCCAGCAGTCTAGGGACAGGGAAGAGTATGAACACTGAAGCTTTCTTT. The encoded protein is CASSLGTGKSMNTEAFF.